The 13 T cell receptor beta chains below were found in one sample sequenced in a study of CD8+ T cells in alopecia areata. Following extraction, RNA underwent reverse transcription to cDNA, which served as the sequencing template. TCRdb's copy holds only in-frame clones and misses some; the assay was immunoSEQ multiplex PCR. The top ten hold 16% of the sample, which has 150,000 to 200,000 clones, around 58% seen once. Treatment described: oral pan-JAK inhibitor, 5-10 mg twice daily. The source was CD4+ T cells sorted from blood, collected between weeks 55 and 70, from a patient treated with tofacitinib. These receptor sequences come from a human donor with alopecia areata.

The chain links TRBV9 to TRBJ2-1; D may be TRBD1 (6 bases). V lost 0 bases, J lost 0 bases, and 13 bases lay in between. Germline assignment: CDR1 SGDLS and CDR2 YYNGEE. The CDR3 runs to 17 residues. The CDR3 bases are TGTGCCAGCAGCGTAGTGGCAGGGGTAGCCTCCTACAATGAGCAGTTCTTC. Translation: CASSVVAGVASYNEQFF.

A few counts support this clone. The chain couples TRBV5-6 to TRBJ1-4, with TRBD1 matching 7 bases. V gave up 1 base and J gave up 8 bases; unmatched junction bases: 11. CDR3 size: 16 residues. Germline V gene lookup returns CDR1 SGHDT and CDR2 YYEEEE. In DNA, the CDR3 is TGTGCCAGCAGCTTGACAGACACAGGGGTTTGGGAAAAACTGTTTTTT. Translation: CASSLTDTGVWEKLFF.

The DNA for the CDR3 is TGTGCCAGCAGTTACGATGGTGGCAGAGTTAATTCACCCCTCCACTTT. Translated: CASSYDGGRVNSPLHF. The chain combines TRBV6-5 with TRBJ1-6; no clear D. The germline V and J ends were trimmed by 2 bases and 6 bases, with 14 bases remaining between them. The CDR3 spans 16 residues. The germline V gene has CDR1 MNHEY and CDR2 SVGAGI.

The chain has TRBV29-1 and TRBJ2-2, with a tentative D call TRBD1 (6 bases). The germline V gene encodes CDR1 SQVTM and CDR2 ANQGSEA. CDR3 length: 12 amino acids. With 3 bases removed from V and 7 bases from J, the gap between germline ends came to 9 bases. This CDR3 reads CSVERGGGELFF. The CDR3 coding sequence is TGCAGCGTTGAGCGAGGGGGCGGGGAGCTGTTTTTT.

This chain uses TRBV30 with TRBJ1-1; 7 bases align to TRBD1. V was pared by 2 bases and J by 0 bases, with 12 bases of the junction left unmatched. The CDR3 is 17 residues long. Germline-derived CDR1 and CDR2 are GTSNPN and SVGIG (reference sequence). The CDR3 region is CAWSPPRGHRMNTEAFF. The CDR3 bases are TGTGCCTGGAGTCCGCCAAGGGGGCATCGGATGAACACTGAAGCTTTCTTT.

CDR3 residues: CASSSPLGRYGANVLTF. As DNA, the CDR3 is TGTGCCAGCAGCTCCCCCCTGGGGCGGTACGGGGCCAACGTCCTGACTTTC. The J gene is TRBJ2-6, the V gene TRBV5-6; D is perhaps TRBD1 (5 bases). Germline loops: CDR1 SGHDT, CDR2 YYEEEE. V dropped 3 bases and J dropped 4 bases, with 17 bases sitting between them. The CDR3 has 17 amino acids. Full variable domain (remainder filled in from reference TRBV5-6 and TRBJ2-6): DAGVTQSPTHLIKTRGQQVTLRCSPKSGHDTVSWYQQALGQGPQFIFQYYEEEERQRGNFPDRFSGHQFPNYSSELNVNALLLGDSALYLCASSSPLGRYGANVLTFGAGSRLTVL.

Regarding this clone: Other nucleotide sequences from this sample produce the same CDR3. The J gene is TRBJ2-7, the V gene TRBV18; the D call may be TRBD1 or TRBD2 (6 bases each). In germline, CDR1 is KGHSH, CDR2 LQKENI. The CDR3 runs to 14 residues. V lost 6 bases to trimming and J lost 4 bases, with 16 bases between them. The CDR3 loop is CASSPGAGSYEQYF. Written as DNA, the CDR3 is TGTGCCAGCTCTCCGGGGGCAGGGTCGTACGAGCAGTACTTC.

The CDR3 loop reads CASTRDGYYEQYF. The CDR3 nucleotides are TGTGCCAGCACCCGGGACGGATACTACGAGCAGTACTTC. The chain carries TRBV18 and TRBJ2-7, with D perhaps given as TRBD1 or TRBD2 (5 bases each). V dropped 8 bases and J dropped 3 bases, with 14 bases sitting between them. This CDR3 is 13 amino acids long. CDR1 is KGHSH and CDR2 is LQKENI in the germline V gene.

The chain links TRBV29-1 to TRBJ2-1; maybe TRBD2 (6 bases). The germline CDR1 and CDR2 sequences are SQVTM and ANQGSEA. V lost 3 bases, J lost 7 bases, and 13 bases lay in between. There are 13 residues in the CDR3. The CDR3 here is CSVEGLRGNEQFF. Written as DNA, the CDR3 is TGCAGCGTTGAGGGACTGCGTGGGAATGAGCAGTTCTTC.

V is TRBV5-1 and J is TRBJ2-3, with no clear D. The V and J ends lost 0 bases and 2 bases respectively, with 7 bases between them. CDR1 and CDR2 (germline): SGHRS, YFSETQ. CDR3 length: 14 amino acids. The CDR3 DNA is TGCGCCAGCAGCTTGGGCAGCTACACAGATACGCAGTATTTT. Protein: CASSLGSYTDTQYF.

The chain joins TRBV4-1 to TRBJ1-2; D may be TRBD1 (5 bases). The CDR3 has 15 residues. Germline V CDR1 and CDR2: MGHRA, YSYEKL. Trimming left V 0 bases short and J 3 bases short, with 11 bases between. The CDR3 DNA reads as TGCGCCAGCAGCCAAGACGGAGGGGACTACTATGGCTACACCTTC. This codes for CASSQDGGDYYGYTF.

V usage is TRBV5-1 and J usage is TRBJ2-5, with 8 positions matching TRBD2. With V trimmed by 1 base and J by 3 bases, 5 bases remained unmatched. Looked up from germline, CDR1 is SGHRS and CDR2 is YFSETQ. CDR3 length equals 15 residues. The CDR3, as DNA: TGCGCCAGCAGCTTGAACGGGGGGGCAAAAGAGACCCAGTACTTC. Translation gives CASSLNGGAKETQYF.

Only a few counts were recorded for this clone. The V gene is TRBV5-6, the J gene TRBJ2-4; D is unresolved. The CDR3 is 13 residues long. Germline values: CDR1 SGHDT, CDR2 YYEEEE. Trimming took off 3 bases at V and 8 bases at J, with 12 bases between the two ends. In DNA, the CDR3 is TGTGCCAGCAGCTCAAATCTCCGGGACATTCAGTACTTC. It is translated as CASSSNLRDIQYF.